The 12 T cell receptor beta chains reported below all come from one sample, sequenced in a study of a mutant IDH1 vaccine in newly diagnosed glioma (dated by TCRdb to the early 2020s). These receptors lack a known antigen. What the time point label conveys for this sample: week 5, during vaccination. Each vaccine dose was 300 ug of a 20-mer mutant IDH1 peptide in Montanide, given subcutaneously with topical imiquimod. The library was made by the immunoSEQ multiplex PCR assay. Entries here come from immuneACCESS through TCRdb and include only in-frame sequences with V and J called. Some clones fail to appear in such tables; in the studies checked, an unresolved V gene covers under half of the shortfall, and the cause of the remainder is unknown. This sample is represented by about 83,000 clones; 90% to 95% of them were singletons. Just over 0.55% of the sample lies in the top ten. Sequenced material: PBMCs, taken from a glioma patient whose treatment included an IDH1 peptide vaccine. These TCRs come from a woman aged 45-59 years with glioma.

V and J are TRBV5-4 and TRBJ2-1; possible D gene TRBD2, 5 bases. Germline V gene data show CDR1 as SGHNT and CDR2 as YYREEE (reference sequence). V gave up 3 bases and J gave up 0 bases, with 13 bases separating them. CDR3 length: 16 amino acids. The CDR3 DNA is TGTGCCAGCAGCTCGAGGACTCGGACCTCCTACAATGAGCAGTTCTTC. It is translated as CASSSRTRTSYNEQFF. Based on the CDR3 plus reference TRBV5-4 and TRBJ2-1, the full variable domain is ETGVTQSPTHLIKTRGQQVTLRCSSQSGHNTVSWYQQALGQGPQFIFQYYREEENGRGNFPPRFSGLQFPNYSSELNVNALELDDSALYLCASSSRTRTSYNEQFFGPGTRLTVL.

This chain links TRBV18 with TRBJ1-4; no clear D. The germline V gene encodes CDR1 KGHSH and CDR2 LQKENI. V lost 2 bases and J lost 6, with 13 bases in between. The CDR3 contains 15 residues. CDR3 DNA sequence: TGTGCCAGCTCACCATCGAGGGTCGTGGATGAAAAACTGTTTTTT. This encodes CASSPSRVVDEKLFF. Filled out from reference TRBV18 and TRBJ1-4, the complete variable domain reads NAGVMQNPRHLVRRRGQEARLRCSPMKGHSHVYWYRQLPEEGLKFMVYLQKENIIDESGMPKERFSAEFPKEGPSILRIQQVVRGDSAAYFCASSPSRVVDEKLFFGSGTQLSVL.

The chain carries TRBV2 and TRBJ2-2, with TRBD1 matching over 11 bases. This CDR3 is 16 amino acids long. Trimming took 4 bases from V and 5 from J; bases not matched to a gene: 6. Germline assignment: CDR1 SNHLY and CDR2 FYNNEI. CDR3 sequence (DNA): TGTGCCAGCAGTGGTTTGGACAGGGGGCGTACCGGGGAGCTGTTTTTT. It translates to CASSGLDRGRTGELFF. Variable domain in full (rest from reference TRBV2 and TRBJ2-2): EPEVTQTPSHQVTQMGQEVILRCVPISNHLYFYWYRQILGQKVEFLVSFYNNEISEKSEIFDDQFSVERPDGSNFTLKIRSTKLEDSAMYFCASSGLDRGRTGELFFGEGSRLTVL.

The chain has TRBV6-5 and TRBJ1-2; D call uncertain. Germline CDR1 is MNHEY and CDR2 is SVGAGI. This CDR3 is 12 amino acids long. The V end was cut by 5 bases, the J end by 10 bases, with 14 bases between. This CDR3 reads CASSPYGFDYTF. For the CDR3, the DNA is TGTGCCAGCAGTCCCTACGGGTTCGACTACACCTTC.

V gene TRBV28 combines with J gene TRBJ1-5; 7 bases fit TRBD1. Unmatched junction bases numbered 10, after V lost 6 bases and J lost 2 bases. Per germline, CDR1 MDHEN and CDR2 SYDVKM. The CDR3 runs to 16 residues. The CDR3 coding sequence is TGTGCCAGCAGCCAAAGGACAGGTAGGGGCAATCAGCCCCAGCATTTT. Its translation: CASSQRTGRGNQPQHF. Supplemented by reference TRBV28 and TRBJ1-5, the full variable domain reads DVKVTQSSRYLVKRTGEKVFLECVQDMDHENMFWYRQDPGLGLRLIYFSYDVKMKEKGDIPEGYSVSREKKERFSLILESASTNQTSMYLCASSQRTGRGNQPQHFGDGTRLSIL.

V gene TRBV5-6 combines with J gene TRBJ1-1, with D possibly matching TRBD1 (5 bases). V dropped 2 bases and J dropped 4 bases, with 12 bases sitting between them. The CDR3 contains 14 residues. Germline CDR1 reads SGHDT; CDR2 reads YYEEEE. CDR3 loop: CASSFLSGGTEAFF. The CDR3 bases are TGTGCCAGCAGCTTCCTCTCCGGGGGCACTGAAGCTTTCTTT.

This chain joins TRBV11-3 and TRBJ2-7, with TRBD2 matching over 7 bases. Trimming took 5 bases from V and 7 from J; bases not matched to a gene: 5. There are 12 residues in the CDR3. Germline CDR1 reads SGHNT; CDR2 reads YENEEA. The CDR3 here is CASSPWGGEQYF. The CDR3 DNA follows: TGTGCCAGCAGCCCGTGGGGGGGTGAGCAGTACTTC.

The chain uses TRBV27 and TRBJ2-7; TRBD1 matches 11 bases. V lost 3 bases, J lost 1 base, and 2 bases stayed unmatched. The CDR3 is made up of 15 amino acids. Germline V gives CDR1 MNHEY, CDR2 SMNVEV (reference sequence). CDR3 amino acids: CASSFGTGGSYEQYF. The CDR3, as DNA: TGTGCCAGCAGTTTCGGGACAGGGGGTTCCTACGAGCAGTACTTC.

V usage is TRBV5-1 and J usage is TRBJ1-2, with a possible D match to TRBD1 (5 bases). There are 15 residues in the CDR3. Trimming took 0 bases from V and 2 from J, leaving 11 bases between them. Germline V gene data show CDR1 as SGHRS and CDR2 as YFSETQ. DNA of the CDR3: TGCGCCAGCAGCTTGGAAGGGGCTAGGAACTATGGCTACACCTTC. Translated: CASSLEGARNYGYTF.

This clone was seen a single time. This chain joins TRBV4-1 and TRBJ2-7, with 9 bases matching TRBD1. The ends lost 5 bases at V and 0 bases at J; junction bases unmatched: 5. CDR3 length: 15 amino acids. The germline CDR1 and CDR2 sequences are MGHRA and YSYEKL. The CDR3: CASSIGTGLSYEQYF. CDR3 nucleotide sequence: TGCGCCAGCAGCATTGGGACAGGGCTCTCCTACGAGCAGTACTTC.

As DNA, the CDR3 is TGCGCCAGCAGCCCGACTACCTCCTACAATGAGCAGTTCTTC. This translates into CASSPTTSYNEQFF. This chain links TRBV5-1 with TRBJ2-1, with TRBD2 as a possible D gene (5 bases). V was shortened by 4 bases and J by 0 bases, with 8 bases between the two germline ends. Germline V gene lookup returns CDR1 SGHRS and CDR2 YFSETQ. This CDR3 comprises 14 residues.

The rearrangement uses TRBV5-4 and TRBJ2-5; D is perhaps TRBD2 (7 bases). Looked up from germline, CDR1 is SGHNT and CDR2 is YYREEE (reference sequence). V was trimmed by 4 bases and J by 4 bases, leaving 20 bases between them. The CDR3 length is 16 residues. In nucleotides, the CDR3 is TGTGCCAGCAGCCGAAGTGGGGGGGCCGTGAGAGAGACCCAGTACTTC. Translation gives CASSRSGGAVRETQYF.